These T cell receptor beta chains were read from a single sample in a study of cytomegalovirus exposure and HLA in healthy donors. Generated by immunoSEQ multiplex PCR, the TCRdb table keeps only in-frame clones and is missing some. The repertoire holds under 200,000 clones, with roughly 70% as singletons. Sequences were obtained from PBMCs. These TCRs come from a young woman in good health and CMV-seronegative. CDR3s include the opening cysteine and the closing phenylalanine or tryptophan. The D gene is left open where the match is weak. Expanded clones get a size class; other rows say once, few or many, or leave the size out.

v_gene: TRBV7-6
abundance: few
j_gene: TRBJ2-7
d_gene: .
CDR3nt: TGTGCCAGCAGCTTAGCGCTCGGAGGCGGAAGCGAGCAGTACTTC
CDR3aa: CASSLALGGGSEQYF

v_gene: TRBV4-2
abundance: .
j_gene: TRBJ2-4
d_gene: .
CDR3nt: TGTGCCAGCAGCCAAGATGCAGGGGCCCCAAACATTCAGTACTTC
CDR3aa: CASSQDAGAPNIQYF

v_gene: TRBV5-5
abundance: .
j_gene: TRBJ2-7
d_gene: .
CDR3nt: TGTGCCAGCAGCCAACGGGACTCGTTCCCCCTCTACGAGCAGTACTTC
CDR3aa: CASSQRDSFPLYEQYF

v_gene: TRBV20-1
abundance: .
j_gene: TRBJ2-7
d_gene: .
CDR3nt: TGCAGTGCCCGGACTGTCAACGAGCAGTACTTC
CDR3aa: CSARTVNEQYF

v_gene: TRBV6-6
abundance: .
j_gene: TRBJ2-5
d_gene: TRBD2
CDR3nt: TGTGCCAGCAGTTTTACTAGCGGGAGAGTGGAGACCCAGTACTTC
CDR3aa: CASSFTSGRVETQYF

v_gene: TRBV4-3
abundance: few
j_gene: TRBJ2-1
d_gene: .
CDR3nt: TGCGCCAGCAGCCAAGACGGGAGTCAGACCTACAATGAGCAGTTCTTC
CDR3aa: CASSQDGSQTYNEQFF

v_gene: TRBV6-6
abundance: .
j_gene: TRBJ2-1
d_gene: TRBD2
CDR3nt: TGTGCCAGCAGTCCCTCAGCGGGAAGTTCCTACAATGAGCAGTTCTTC
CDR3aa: CASSPSAGSSYNEQFF

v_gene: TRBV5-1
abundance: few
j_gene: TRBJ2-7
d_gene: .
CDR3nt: TGCGCCAGTTCCCTCCTTCGAGAGGGAAACTACGAGCAGTACTTC
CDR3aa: CASSLLREGNYEQYF

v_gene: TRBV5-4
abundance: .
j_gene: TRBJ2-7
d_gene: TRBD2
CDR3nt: TGTGCCAGCAGCTTGGGCGGGAGGGCCTACGAGCAGTACTTC
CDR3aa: CASSLGGRAYEQYF

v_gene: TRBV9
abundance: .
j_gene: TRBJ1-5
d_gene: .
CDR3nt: TGTGCCAGCAACCGAACAGGGATAAGCAATCAGCCCCAGCATTTT
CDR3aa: CASNRTGISNQPQHF

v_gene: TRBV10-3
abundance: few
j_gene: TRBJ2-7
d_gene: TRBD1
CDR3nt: TGTGCCATCAGTGAGTCGGACAGGGCATCCTACGAGCAGTACTTC
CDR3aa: CAISESDRASYEQYF

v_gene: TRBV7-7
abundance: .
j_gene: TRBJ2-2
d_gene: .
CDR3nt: TGTGCTAGCAGTCTCCCCGGTAACGGGGAGCTGTTTTTT
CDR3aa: CASSLPGNGELFF

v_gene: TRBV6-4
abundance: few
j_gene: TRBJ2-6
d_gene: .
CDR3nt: TGTGCCAGCAGAGGGGCGGGGGCCAACGTCCTGACTTTC
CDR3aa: CASRGAGANVLTF

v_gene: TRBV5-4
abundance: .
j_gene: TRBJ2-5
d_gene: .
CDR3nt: TGTGCCAGCAGCTCTCGGAGCCAGGGAGAGACCCAGTACTTC
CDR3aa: CASSSRSQGETQYF

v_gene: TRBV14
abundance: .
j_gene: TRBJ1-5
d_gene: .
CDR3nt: TGTGCCAGCAGCCGGACAGTAAATCAGCCCCAGCATTTT
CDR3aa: CASSRTVNQPQHF

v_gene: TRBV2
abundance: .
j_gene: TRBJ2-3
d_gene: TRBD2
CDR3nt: TGTGCCAGCAGTGAGTTACCAGCGGGAGCCGATACGCAGTATTTT
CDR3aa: CASSELPAGADTQYF

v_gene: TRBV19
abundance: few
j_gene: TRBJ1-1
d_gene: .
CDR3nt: TGTGCCAGTAGTATATGGGCCAGGGGAGAAACTGAAGCTTTCTTT
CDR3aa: CASSIWARGETEAFF

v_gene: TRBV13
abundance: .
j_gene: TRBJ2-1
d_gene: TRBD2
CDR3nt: TGTGCCAGCAGGATGGGGGGGAGCGGGCGTCCCTACAATGAGCAGTTCTTC
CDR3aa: CASRMGGSGRPYNEQFF

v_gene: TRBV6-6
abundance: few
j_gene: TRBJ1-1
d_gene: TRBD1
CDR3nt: TGTGCCAGCAGTTACATACAGGGGACTGAAGCTTTCTTT
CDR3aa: CASSYIQGTEAFF

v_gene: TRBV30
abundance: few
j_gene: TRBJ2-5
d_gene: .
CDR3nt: TGTGCCTGGAGTCCAACCACGACCAGGATGGAGACCCAGTACTTC
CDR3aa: CAWSPTTTRMETQYF

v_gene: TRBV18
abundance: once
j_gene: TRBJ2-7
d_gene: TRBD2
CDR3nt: TGTGCCAGCTCACTCAGCGGGGAGACCAGCTACGAGCAGTACTTC
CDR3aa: CASSLSGETSYEQYF

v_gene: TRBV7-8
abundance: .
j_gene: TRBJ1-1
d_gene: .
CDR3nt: TGTGCCAGCAGCTCAAGGGGGGGGTCAGGGTTCACTGAAGCTTTCTTT
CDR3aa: CASSSRGGSGFTEAFF

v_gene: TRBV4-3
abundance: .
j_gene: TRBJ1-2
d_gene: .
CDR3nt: TGCGCCAGCAGCCAAGGTAGACAGCGCCAAAACTATGGCTACACCTTC
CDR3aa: CASSQGRQRQNYGYTF

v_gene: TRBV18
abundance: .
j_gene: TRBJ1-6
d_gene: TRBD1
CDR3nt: TGTGCCAGCTCACCAAATCTATGGACAGGGGGCATTGCACCCCTCCACTTT
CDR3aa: CASSPNLWTGGIAPLHF

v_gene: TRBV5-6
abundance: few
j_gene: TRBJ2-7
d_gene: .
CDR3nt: TGTGCCAGCAGCAGACTCGGGGCCTACGAGCAGTACTTC
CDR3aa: CASSRLGAYEQYF

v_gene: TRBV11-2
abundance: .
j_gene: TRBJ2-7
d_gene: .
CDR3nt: TGTGCCAGCAGCTTCACAACAGGGGGGGACGTCGGCGAGCAGTACTTC
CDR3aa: CASSFTTGGDVGEQYF

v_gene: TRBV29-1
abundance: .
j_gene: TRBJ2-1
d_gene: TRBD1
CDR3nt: TGCAGCGTCGACCGGGACAGGGCTTACAATGAGCAGTTCTTC
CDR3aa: CSVDRDRAYNEQFF

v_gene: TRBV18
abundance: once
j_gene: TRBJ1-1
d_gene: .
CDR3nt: TGTGCCAGCTCACCCCAACTGGGGGGGGAAACTGAAGCTTTCTTT
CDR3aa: CASSPQLGGETEAFF

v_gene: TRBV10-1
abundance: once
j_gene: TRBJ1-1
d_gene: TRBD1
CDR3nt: TGCGCCAGCAGTGGACGGGCTAAGGGGCGGACAGGACGGAACACTGAAGCTTTCTTT
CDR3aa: CASSGRAKGRTGRNTEAFF

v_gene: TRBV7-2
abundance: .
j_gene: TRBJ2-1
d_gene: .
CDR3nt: TGTGCCAGCATCCAAGACTACTCGAACTACAATGAGCAGTTCTTC
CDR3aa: CASIQDYSNYNEQFF

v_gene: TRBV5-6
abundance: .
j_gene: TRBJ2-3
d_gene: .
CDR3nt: TGTGCCAGCAGCCCACAGTTGAGGACATACACAGATACGCAGTATTTT
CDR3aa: CASSPQLRTYTDTQYF

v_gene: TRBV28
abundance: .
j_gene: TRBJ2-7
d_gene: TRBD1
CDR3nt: TGTGCCAGCAGTTTAACAGGGGACTACGAGCAGTACTTC
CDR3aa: CASSLTGDYEQYF

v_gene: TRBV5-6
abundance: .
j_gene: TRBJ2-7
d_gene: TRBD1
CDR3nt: TGTGCCAGCAGCTTTAATCCAGGGGGCCACGAGCAGTACTTC
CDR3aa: CASSFNPGGHEQYF

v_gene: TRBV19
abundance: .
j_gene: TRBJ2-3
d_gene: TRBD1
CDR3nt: TGTGCCAGTAGTAGCAGACAGGGTAGCACAGATACGCAGTATTTT
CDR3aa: CASSSRQGSTDTQYF

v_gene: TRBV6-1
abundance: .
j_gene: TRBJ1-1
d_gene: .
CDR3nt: TGTGCCAGCAGTGGCAGTCTCATGAACACTGAAGCTTTCTTT
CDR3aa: CASSGSLMNTEAFF

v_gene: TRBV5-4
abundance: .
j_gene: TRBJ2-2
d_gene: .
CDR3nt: TGTGCCAGCAGCTTACAGCGGACCACCGGGGAGCTGTTTTTT
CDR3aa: CASSLQRTTGELFF

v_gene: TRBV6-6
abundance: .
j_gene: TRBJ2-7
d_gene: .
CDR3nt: TGTGCCAGCAGTTACCAGGGGACCGGCGAGCAGTACTTC
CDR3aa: CASSYQGTGEQYF

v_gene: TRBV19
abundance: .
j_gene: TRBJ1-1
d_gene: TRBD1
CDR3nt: TGTGCCAGTAGTAACCGGGACAGGGGGCCGGGCACTGAAGCTTTCTTT
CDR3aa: CASSNRDRGPGTEAFF

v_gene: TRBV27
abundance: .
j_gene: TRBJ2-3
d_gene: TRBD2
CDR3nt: TGTGCCATCGGGGGGGCCAGCACAGATACGCAGTATTTT
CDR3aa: CAIGGASTDTQYF

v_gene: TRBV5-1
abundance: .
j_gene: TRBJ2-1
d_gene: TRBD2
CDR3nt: TGCGCCAGCAGCTTGGCCGGGACTAGCGGGGCCATTGAGCAGTTCTTC
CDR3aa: CASSLAGTSGAIEQFF

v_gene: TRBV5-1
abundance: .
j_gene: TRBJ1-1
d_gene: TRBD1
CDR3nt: TGCGCCAGCAGCGAGGGACAGGGCCAGGGAGCTTTCTTT
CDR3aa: CASSEGQGQGAFF

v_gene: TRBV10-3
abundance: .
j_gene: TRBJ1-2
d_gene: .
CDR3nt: TGTGCCATCAAGGGGGGGATGAACTATGGCTACACCTTC
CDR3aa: CAIKGGMNYGYTF

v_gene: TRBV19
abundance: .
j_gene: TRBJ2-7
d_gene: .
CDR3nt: TGTGCCAGTAGTAGACTAGTGGTTGGCGAGCAGTACTTC
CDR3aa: CASSRLVVGEQYF

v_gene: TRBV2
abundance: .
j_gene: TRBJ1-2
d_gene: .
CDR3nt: TGTGCCAGCAGTGAGGGGCCCGCCCTTTTGTTAGGGTACTATGGCTACACCTTC
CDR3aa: CASSEGPALLLGYYGYTF

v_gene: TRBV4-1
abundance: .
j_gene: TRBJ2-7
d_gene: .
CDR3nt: TGCGCCAGCAGCCAAGGGACAGCAAAAAGCTCCTACGAGCAGTACTTC
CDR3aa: CASSQGTAKSSYEQYF

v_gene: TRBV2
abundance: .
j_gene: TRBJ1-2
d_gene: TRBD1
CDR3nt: TGTGCCAGCAGTAGGGACAGGGCGACTGATGGCTACACCTTC
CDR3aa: CASSRDRATDGYTF

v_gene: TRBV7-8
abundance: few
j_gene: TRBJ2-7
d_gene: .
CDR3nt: TGTGCCAGCAGCCCCCCTCAGGGATCCGGCGAGCAGTACTTC
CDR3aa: CASSPPQGSGEQYF

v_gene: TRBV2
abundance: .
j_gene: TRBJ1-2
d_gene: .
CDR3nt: TGTGCCAGCAGTGACTCAGGTTCGCAGGGCTACACCTTC
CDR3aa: CASSDSGSQGYTF

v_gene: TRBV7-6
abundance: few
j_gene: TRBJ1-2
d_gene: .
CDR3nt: TGTGCCAGCAGCTTAGGCCACGGGTCGGGAGACTATGGCTACACCTTC
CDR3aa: CASSLGHGSGDYGYTF

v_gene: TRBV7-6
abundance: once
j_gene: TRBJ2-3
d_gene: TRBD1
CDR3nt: TGTGCCAGCAGCTTAGAGACAGGGGGCACAGATACGCAGTATTTT
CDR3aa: CASSLETGGTDTQYF

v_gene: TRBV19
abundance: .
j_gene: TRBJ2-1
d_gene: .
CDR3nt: TGTGCCAGTACCGCTCCCCCCCTTAGCGGCTCCTACAATGAGCAGTTCTTC
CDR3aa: CASTAPPLSGSYNEQFF

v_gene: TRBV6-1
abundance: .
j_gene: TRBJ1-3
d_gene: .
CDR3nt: TGTGCCAGCAGTGAACAGGGTGCTGGAAACACCATATATTTT
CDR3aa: CASSEQGAGNTIYF

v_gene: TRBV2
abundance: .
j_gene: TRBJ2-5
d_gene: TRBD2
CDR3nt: TGTGCCAGCAGTGATCTAGCGGGAGTTTGGGAGACCCAGTACTTC
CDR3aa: CASSDLAGVWETQYF

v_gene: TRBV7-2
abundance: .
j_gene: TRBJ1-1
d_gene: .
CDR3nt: TGTGCCAGCAGCTTCCAGGGACGGGGGACTGAAGCTTTCTTT
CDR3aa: CASSFQGRGTEAFF

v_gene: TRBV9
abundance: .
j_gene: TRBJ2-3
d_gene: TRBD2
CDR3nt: TGTGCCAGCAGCCCCCGAGCGGGGGGGCCCCCAGATACGCAGTATTTT
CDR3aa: CASSPRAGGPPDTQYF